The present entry profiles one T cell receptor (beta chain) with its context. The CDR3 runs to 14 residues. V was cut by 2 bases and J by 7 bases, with 14 bases left in between. Germline values: CDR1 MGHRA, CDR2 YSYEKL. The data derive from a study of T cells in tuberculosis. As for the study in general: CD1B tetramers identified T cells specific for mycobacterial lipid GMM. Notes on the study in general: T cells binding CD1B-GMM tetramer weakly possibly escaped the sort.

Thawed, overnight-rested PBMC were stained with GMM-loaded CD1B tetramer, viability dye and anti-CD3, then sorted. C32 glucose monomycolate from Rhodococcus equi was loaded onto the CD1B tetramers. Approximately 95,000 tetramer-negative cells were sorted from each donor. Chain pairing is unknown; alpha and beta were sequenced separately. The repertoire was sequenced with immunoSEQ multiplex PCR; TCRdb's copy has only in-frame clones and lacks some. The profile covers 88,000 or so clones, with approximately 90% appearing a single time and 1.9% taken by the ten largest. This chain uses TRBV4-1 with TRBJ1-2, with D possibly matching TRBD1 (6 bases). The specimen sequenced was CD1b-GMM tetramer-negative cells sorted from PBMCs. The receptor was derived from an adult woman with latent tuberculosis. This CDR3 is CASSQPGGALGYTF. The CDR3 region has the DNA TGCGCCAGCAGCCAACCCGGGGGGGCGCTTGGCTACACCTTC.